This T cell receptor beta chain came from a study of blood T cell repertoires in COVID-19 (dated by TCRdb to the early 2020s). General notes on the study: Samples from collaborators originated in the United States, Italy and Spain and spanned both the acute and convalescent phases of COVID-19. The prospective study material was composed of cDNA or gDNA derived from T cells, B-cell-depleted T cells, or PBMCs. Deeply sampled blood TCRbeta repertoires from subjects exposed to, actively infected with, or recovered from COVID-19 were included in the dataset. The repertoires were made available in a free public database intended to serve as a resource for research on the immune response to SARS-CoV-2. Samples came from the ongoing ImmuneRACE study (first 160 participants) plus 1,254 subjects from 6 global collaborators. Sample metadata almost always included a de-identified subject ID, COVID-19 status, age in years and sex. Where available, HLA class I and class II types were obtained from metadata supplied by the sample provider rather than from assay-based typing. Paper-wide results and their limitations: Clinical and demographic metadata were provided uncurated, with the amount varying by source and participant.

Points on this clone: Its antigen remains unidentified. It has no much larger one-base neighbor in the sample; base qualities were not kept.

The immunoSEQ Assay, a bias-controlled multiplex PCR, was used to amplify TCRbeta CDR3 regions from genomic DNA. Regarding the original processing steps: Nucleated cell counts per sample were estimated from amplification of reference gene primers within the assay. To quantify the absolute abundance of each unique TCRbeta CDR3 rearrangement, sequence reads were collapsed and filtered. Productive Simpson clonality was computed per sample as the square root of Simpson's diversity index over productive rearrangements. This is the immuneACCESS table as TCRdb keeps it, with only in-frame sequences that have V and J called. A part of the clones is gone; compared with another copy, unresolved V genes explain less than half, and the rest is unexplained. V and J calls and clone size are those listed in that table; D and trimming were worked out from the DNA. The sample has under 250,000 clones on record, approximately 84% of them singletons. In total, the top ten clones hold about 3% of the sample.

A second Seattle source provided samples from volunteer blood donors who had recovered from COVID-19. Collaborating institutions collected whole blood in K2EDTA tubes following their own protocols. Collaborator samples were shipped for TCRbeta analysis as frozen whole blood, isolated PBMCs, or DNA extracted from either sample type. From the germline V gene, CDR1 is MNHEY and CDR2 is SVGAGI. Trimming at the junction amounts to 0 bases on V and 2 bases on J, and the germline ends lie 13 bases apart. The CDR3 runs 16 residues from the cysteine to the phenylalanine. The read is trimmed to its CDR3 DNA, 48 bases read in frame from base 1.

Sequencing was done on a sample of peripheral blood. The rearranged chain carries TRBV6-5 and TRBJ1-2; the D gene is possibly TRBD1, with 5 bases matching. This receptor was taken from a man aged 45-65 years who had recovered from COVID-19. Read as DNA, the sequence is TGTGCCAGCAGTTACTCGTTCCGGAAGGGGAACTATGGCTACACCTTC. Translated, this is CASSYSFRKGNYGYTF.